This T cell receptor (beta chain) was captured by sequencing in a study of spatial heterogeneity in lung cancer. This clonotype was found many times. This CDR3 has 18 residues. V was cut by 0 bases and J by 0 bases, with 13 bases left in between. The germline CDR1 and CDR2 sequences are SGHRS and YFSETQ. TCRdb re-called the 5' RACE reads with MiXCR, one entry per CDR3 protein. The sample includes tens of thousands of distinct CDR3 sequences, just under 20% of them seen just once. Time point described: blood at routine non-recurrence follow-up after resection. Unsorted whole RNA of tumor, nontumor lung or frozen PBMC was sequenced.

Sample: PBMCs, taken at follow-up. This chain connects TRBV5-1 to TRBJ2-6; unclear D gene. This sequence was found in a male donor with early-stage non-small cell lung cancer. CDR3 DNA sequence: TGCGCCAGCAGCTTGGAGGGCGGATGGGGCTCTGGGGCCAACGTCCTGACTTTC. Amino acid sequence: CASSLEGGWGSGANVLTF.